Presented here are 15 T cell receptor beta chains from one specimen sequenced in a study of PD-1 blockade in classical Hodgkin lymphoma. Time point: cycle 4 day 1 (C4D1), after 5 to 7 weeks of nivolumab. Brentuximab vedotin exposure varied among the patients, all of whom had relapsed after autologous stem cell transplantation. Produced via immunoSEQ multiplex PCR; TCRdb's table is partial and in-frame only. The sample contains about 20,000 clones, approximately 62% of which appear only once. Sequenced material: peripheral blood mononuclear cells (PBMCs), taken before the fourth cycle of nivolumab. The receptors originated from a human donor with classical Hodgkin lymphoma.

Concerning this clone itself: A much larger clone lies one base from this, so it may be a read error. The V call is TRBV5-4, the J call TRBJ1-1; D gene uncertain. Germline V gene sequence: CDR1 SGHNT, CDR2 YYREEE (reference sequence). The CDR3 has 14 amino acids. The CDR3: CASSQDREGTEAFF. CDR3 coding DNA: TGCGCCAGCAGCCAAGATAGGGAGGGCACTGAAGCTTTCTTT.

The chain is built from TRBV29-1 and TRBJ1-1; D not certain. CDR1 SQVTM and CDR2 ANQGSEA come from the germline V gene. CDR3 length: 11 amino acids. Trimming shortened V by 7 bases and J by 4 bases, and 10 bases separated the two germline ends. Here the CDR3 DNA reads TGCAGCGGCCAAGGCAGCACTGAAGCTTTCTTT. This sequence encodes CSGQGSTEAFF.

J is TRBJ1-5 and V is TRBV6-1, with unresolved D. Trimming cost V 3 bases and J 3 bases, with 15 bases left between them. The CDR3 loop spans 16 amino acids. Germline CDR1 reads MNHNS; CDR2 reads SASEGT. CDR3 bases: TGTGCCAGCAGTGACGACACGGCCTATGTCAATCAGCCCCAGCATTTT. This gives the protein CASSDDTAYVNQPQHF.

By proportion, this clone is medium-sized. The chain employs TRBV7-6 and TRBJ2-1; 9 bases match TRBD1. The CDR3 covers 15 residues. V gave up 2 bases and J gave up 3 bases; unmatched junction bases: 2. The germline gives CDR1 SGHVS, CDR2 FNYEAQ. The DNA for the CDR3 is TGTGCCAGCAGCTTACGGACAGGGGACTACAATGAGCAGTTCTTC. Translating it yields CASSLRTGDYNEQFF.

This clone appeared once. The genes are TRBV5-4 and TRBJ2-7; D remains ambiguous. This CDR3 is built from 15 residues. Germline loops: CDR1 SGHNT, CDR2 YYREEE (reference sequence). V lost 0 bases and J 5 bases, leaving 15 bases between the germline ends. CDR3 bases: TGTGCCAGCAGCTTGGCTCCGTCTCCTAAGGACGAGCAGTACTTC. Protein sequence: CASSLAPSPKDEQYF.

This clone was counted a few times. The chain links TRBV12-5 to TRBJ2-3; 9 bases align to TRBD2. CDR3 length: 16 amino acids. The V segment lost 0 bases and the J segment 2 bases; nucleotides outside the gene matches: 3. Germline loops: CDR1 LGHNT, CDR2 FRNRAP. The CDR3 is CASGLVLAGFTDTQYF. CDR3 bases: TGTGCTAGTGGTTTGGTACTAGCGGGCTTCACAGATACGCAGTATTTT.

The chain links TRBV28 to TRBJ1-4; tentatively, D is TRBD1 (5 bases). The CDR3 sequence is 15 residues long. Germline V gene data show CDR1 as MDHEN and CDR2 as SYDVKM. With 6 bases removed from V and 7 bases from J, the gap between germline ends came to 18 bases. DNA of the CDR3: TGTGCCAGCAGCCCAGGCGGGCAGGGACGTGAAAAACTGTTTTTT. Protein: CASSPGGQGREKLFF. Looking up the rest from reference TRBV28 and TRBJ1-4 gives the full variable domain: DVKVTQSSRYLVKRTGEKVFLECVQDMDHENMFWYRQDPGLGLRLIYFSYDVKMKEKGDIPEGYSVSREKKERFSLILESASTNQTSMYLCASSPGGQGREKLFFGSGTQLSVL.

Here the CDR3 reads CASSERVGGPLSGTDTQYF. CDR3 DNA sequence: TGTGCCAGCAGTGAAAGGGTGGGAGGGCCTTTAAGTGGCACAGATACGCAGTATTTT. The gene calls are TRBV6-1 and TRBJ2-3; 7 bases align to TRBD2. CDR3 length: 19 residues. Germline trimming cut 2 bases from V and 1 base from J; bases unmatched to any gene: 15. The germline gives CDR1 MNHNS, CDR2 SASEGT.

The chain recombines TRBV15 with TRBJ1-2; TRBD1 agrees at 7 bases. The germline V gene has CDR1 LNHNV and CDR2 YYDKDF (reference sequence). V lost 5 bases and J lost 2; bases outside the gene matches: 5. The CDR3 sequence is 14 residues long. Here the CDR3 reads CATSPGQQNYGYTF. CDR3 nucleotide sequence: TGTGCCACCAGCCCGGGACAGCAGAACTATGGCTACACCTTC. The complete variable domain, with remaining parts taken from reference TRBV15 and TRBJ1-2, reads DAMVIQNPRYQVTQFGKPVTLSCSQTLNHNVMYWYQQKSSQAPKLLFHYYDKDFNNEADTPDNFQSRRPNTSFCFLDIRSPGLGDTAMYLCATSPGQQNYGYTFGSGTRLTVV.

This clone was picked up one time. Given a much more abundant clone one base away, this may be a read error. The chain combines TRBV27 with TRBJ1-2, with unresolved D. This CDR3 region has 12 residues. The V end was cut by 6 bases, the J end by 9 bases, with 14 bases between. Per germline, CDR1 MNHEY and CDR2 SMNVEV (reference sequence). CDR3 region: CASRTDSHSYTF. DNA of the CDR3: TGTGCCAGCAGGACTGATAGCCATAGCTACACCTTC.

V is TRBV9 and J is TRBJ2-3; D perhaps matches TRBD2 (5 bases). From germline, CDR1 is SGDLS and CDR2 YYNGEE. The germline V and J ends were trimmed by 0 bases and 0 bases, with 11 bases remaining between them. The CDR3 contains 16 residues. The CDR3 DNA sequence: TGTGCCAGCAGCGTAGCTATACGGGGTAGCACAGATACGCAGTATTTT. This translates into CASSVAIRGSTDTQYF.

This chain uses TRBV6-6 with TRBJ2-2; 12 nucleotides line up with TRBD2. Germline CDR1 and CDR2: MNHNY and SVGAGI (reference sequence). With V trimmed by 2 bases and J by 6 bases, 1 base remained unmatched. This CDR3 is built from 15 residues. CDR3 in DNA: TGTGCCAGCAGTTACCTAGCGGGAGGGCCCGGGGAGCTGTTTTTT. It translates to CASSYLAGGPGELFF.

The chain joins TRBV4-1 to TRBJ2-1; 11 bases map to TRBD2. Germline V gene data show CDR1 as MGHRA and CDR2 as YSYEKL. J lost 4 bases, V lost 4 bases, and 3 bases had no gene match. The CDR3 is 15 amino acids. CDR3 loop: CASSLSGRDYNEQFF. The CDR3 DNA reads TGCGCCAGCAGCCTTAGCGGGAGGGATTACAATGAGCAGTTCTTC.

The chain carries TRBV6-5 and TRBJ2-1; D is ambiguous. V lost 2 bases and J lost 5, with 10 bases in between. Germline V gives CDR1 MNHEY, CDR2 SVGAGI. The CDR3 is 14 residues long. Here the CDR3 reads CASSYRTDHNEQFF. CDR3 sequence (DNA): TGTGCCAGCAGTTACCGGACGGACCACAATGAGCAGTTCTTC.

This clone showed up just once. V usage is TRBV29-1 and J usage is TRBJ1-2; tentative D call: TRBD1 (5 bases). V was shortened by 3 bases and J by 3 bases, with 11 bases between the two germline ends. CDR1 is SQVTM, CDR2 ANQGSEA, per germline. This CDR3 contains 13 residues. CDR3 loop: CSVEEGRDYGYTF. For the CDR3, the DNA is TGCAGCGTTGAGGAAGGCAGGGACTATGGCTACACCTTC. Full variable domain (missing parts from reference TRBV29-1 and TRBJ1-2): SAVISQKPSRDICQRGTSLTIQCQVDSQVTMMFWYRQQPGQSLTLIATANQGSEATYESGFVIDKFPISRPNLTFSTLTVSNMSPEDSSIYLCSVEEGRDYGYTFGSGTRLTVV.